One and the same sample provided the 30 T cell receptor beta chains below, sequenced in a study of T cells in Graves' hyperthyroidism and ophthalmopathy. Researchers amplified the TCR beta CDR3 regions from RNA transcripts. A set of HTBI primers served as the primers for a first-round RT-PCR of the TCR CDR3. MiXCR was run by TCRdb on the multiplex PCR reads, yielding one entry per CDR3 protein. Among more than 550,000 distinct CDR3 sequences listed, 15% to 20% were seen once. Input material: blood. The source is a man aged 50-59 years with Graves' hyperthyroidism.

The gene calls are TRBV20-1 and TRBJ2-7; D is possibly TRBD1 or TRBD2 (6 bases each). The V end was cut by 3 bases, the J end by 5 bases, with 23 bases between. This CDR3 is built from 16 residues. CDR1 and CDR2 (germline): DFQATT, SNEGSKA (reference sequence). For the CDR3, the DNA is TGCAGTGCTAGTCGACTGATGGGGGGCCTTTATGACGAGCAGTACTTC. This codes for CSASRLMGGLYDEQYF.

This clonotype was observed a few times. The CDR3 is CASSGTRDFTDTQYF. The CDR3 nucleotides are TGTGCCAGCAGCGGTACCCGGGACTTCACAGATACGCAGTATTTT. The chain combines TRBV7-2 with TRBJ2-3, with TRBD2 as a possible D gene (6 bases). The CDR3 loop spans 15 amino acids. Germline V gives CDR1 SGHTA, CDR2 FQGNSA. Trimming took off 5 bases at V and 2 bases at J, with 14 bases between the two ends.

Ten or more counts support this clonotype. The chain links TRBV12-3 or TRBV12-4 to TRBJ1-5; D not resolved. V lost 5 bases and J lost 3, with 8 bases in between. This CDR3 comprises 13 residues. The CDR3 protein is CASSRLDNQPQHF. In DNA, the CDR3 is TGTGCCAGCAGTCGACTAGACAATCAGCCCCAGCATTTT.

This clonotype was recorded at least ten times. The chain recombines TRBV28 with TRBJ1-1, with D unresolved. The V gene lost 5 bases and the J gene lost 0 bases, with 13 bases spanning the gap. This CDR3 has 15 residues. The germline gives CDR1 MDHEN, CDR2 SYDVKM. The CDR3 loop reads CASSLRGEMNTEAFF. In DNA form, the CDR3 reads TGTGCCAGCAGTCTGAGAGGCGAGATGAACACTGAAGCTTTCTTT.

This clonotype turned up a few times. V and J are TRBV19 and TRBJ2-2; D uncertain. V gave up 2 bases and J gave up 0 bases, with 4 bases separating them. The germline V gene has CDR1 LNHDA and CDR2 SQIVND (reference sequence). CDR3 size: 14 residues. For the CDR3, the DNA is TGTGCCAGTAGTATAAGGCCGAACACCGGGGAGCTGTTTTTT. Protein product: CASSIRPNTGELFF.

This clonotype was seen at least ten times. The gene calls are TRBV2 and TRBJ2-1, with TRBD2 matching over 7 bases. The ends lost 6 bases at V and 6 bases at J; junction bases unmatched: 11. Per the germline V gene, CDR1 is SNHLY and CDR2 is FYNNEI. This CDR3 comprises 15 residues. The CDR3 here is CASRTIAGPSNEQFF. CDR3 sequence (DNA): TGTGCCAGCAGAACGATAGCGGGTCCTAGCAATGAGCAGTTCTTC.

The chain is built from TRBV6-1 and TRBJ1-3; no firm D call. CDR1 and CDR2 (germline): MNHNS, SASEGT. V lost 11 bases and J lost 0, with 11 bases in between. The CDR3 has 13 residues. This chain's CDR3 is CAGNSGSGNTIYF. Written as DNA, the CDR3 is TGTGCCGGAAACTCAGGCTCTGGAAACACCATATATTTT.

This clonotype was recorded at least ten times. The rearrangement links TRBV7-9 to TRBJ1-2; the match to TRBD1 covers 9 bases. CDR1 SEHNR and CDR2 FQNEAQ come from the germline V gene (reference sequence). The CDR3 runs to 14 residues. V dropped 5 bases and J dropped 2; count of bases not matched to a gene: 3. CDR3 sequence (DNA): TGTGCCAGCAGCCAGGGACAGGGAAACTATGGCTACACCTTC. It encodes CASSQGQGNYGYTF.

This sequence joins TRBV27 and TRBJ2-7; weak D call: TRBD1 (6 bases). Germline CDR1 and CDR2: MNHEY and SMNVEV (reference sequence). The V gene lost 8 bases and the J gene lost 3 bases, with 17 bases spanning the gap. The CDR3 contains 14 residues. CDR3 residues: CASRPTQGDYEQYF. In DNA form, the CDR3 reads TGTGCCAGCCGCCCTACACAGGGAGACTACGAGCAGTACTTC.

The chain carries TRBV12-3 or TRBV12-4 and TRBJ1-5; 9 positions agree with TRBD1. The J call may be incorrect, as the DNA end agrees better with TRBJ2-3. This CDR3 has 15 residues. CDR3 region: CASSLGTGMRQPQYF. In DNA, the CDR3 is TGTGCCAGCAGTTTGGGGACAGGGATGAGGCAGCCCCAGTATTTT.

This clonotype was counted many times. V and J are TRBV12-3 or TRBV12-4 and TRBJ2-3, with TRBD2 as a possible D gene (5 bases). The CDR3 runs to 15 residues. Trimming cost V 7 bases and J 3 bases, with 17 bases left between them. CDR3 sequence: CASTTTYPGTDTQYF. As DNA, the CDR3 is TGTGCCAGCACCACGACTTACCCGGGGACAGATACGCAGTATTTT.

This clonotype was counted between two and nine times. J is TRBJ2-1 and V is TRBV24-1; tentative D call: TRBD2 (5 bases). CDR1 is KGHDR, CDR2 SFDVKD, per germline. Trimming took off 5 bases at V and 4 bases at J, with 14 bases between the two ends. CDR3 length: 15 amino acids. This chain's CDR3 is CATSVPSGAYNEQFF. In DNA, the CDR3 is TGTGCCACCAGTGTACCAAGCGGAGCTTACAATGAGCAGTTCTTC.

In its sample, this clonotype was seen a few times. The chain recombines TRBV19 with TRBJ2-7, with a possible D match to TRBD2 (6 bases). The ends were cut back, 4 bases at V and 5 bases at J, with 15 bases in the middle. This CDR3 comprises 14 residues. The V gene's germline CDR1 is LNHDA and CDR2 SQIVND (reference sequence). The CDR3 is CASSNPGDPNEQYF. The CDR3 DNA follows: TGTGCCAGTAGTAATCCGGGGGACCCGAACGAGCAGTACTTC.

This clonotype was recorded at least ten times. The chain carries TRBV7-2 and TRBJ2-1, with 10 bases matching TRBD2. The CDR3 contains 17 residues. Unmatched junction bases numbered 9, after V lost 2 bases and J lost 5 bases. Germline CDR1 SGHTA, CDR2 FQGNSA. CDR3 amino acids: CASSLTLRLAGNNEQFF. CDR3 bases: TGTGCCAGCAGCTTAACTCTGAGACTAGCGGGTAACAATGAGCAGTTCTTC.

This clonotype was counted many times. This chain joins TRBV28 and TRBJ2-7, with 9 positions matching TRBD1. Germline V CDR1 and CDR2: MDHEN, SYDVKM. The J segment lost 1 base and the V segment lost 6 bases, leaving 7 bases of the junction unmatched. The CDR3 contains 15 residues. This CDR3 is CASRYYGTGSYEQYF. In nucleotides, the CDR3 is TGTGCCAGCAGATACTACGGGACAGGGTCCTACGAGCAGTACTTC. The entire variable domain, with the rest obtained from reference TRBV28 and TRBJ2-7, is as follows: DVKVTQSSRYLVKRTGEKVFLECVQDMDHENMFWYRQDPGLGLRLIYFSYDVKMKEKGDIPEGYSVSREKKERFSLILESASTNQTSMYLCASRYYGTGSYEQYFGPGTRLTVT.

In its sample, this clonotype was seen many times. V gene TRBV10-3 combines with J gene TRBJ2-7; perhaps TRBD2 as D (6 bases). Germline loops: CDR1 ENHRY, CDR2 SYGVKD. This CDR3 is built from 15 residues. V was trimmed by 2 bases and J by 1 base, leaving 12 bases between them. CDR3 sequence: CAISEIVAASYEQYF. The CDR3 DNA follows: TGTGCCATCAGTGAGATTGTAGCGGCTTCCTACGAGCAGTACTTC.

This clonotype was seen at least ten times. V is TRBV27 and J is TRBJ2-7, with unresolved D. The CDR3 has 14 amino acids. CDR1 and CDR2 (germline): MNHEY, SMNVEV (reference sequence). Trimming took 5 bases from V and 0 from J, leaving 11 bases between them. In DNA, the CDR3 is TGTGCCAGCAGTAAAACACTGAGCTCCTACGAGCAGTACTTC. As protein: CASSKTLSSYEQYF.

This clonotype was counted at least ten times. This sequence joins TRBV3-1 and TRBJ1-1; D not certain. Trimming cost V 2 bases and J 0 bases, with 10 bases left between them. Germline loops: CDR1 LGHDT, CDR2 YNNKEL (reference sequence). The CDR3 sequence is 15 residues long. The chain's CDR3 is CASSQSHRLNTEAFF. CDR3 bases: TGTGCCAGCAGCCAATCCCACCGGTTGAACACTGAAGCTTTCTTT.

There are many counts of this clonotype. The CDR3 DNA reads as TGTGCCAGCAGCCCTCCGGGCCGACGCTACAATGAGCAGTTCTTC. Translation: CASSPPGRRYNEQFF. The chain couples TRBV12-3 or TRBV12-4 to TRBJ2-1; D is ambiguous. The CDR3 has 15 residues. The V and J ends lost 6 bases and 3 bases respectively, with 15 bases between them.

The J gene is TRBJ2-1, the V gene TRBV12-3 or TRBV12-4; a possible D gene is TRBD2 (5 bases). This CDR3 is built from 21 residues. V was pared by 3 bases and J by 9 bases, with 36 bases between. The CDR3 coding sequence is TGTGCCAGCAGTTTTCTCCCCAGGCTAGCAATGGGGAGTGATTTACCAACTGAGCAGTTCTTC. Protein sequence: CASSFLPRLAMGSDLPTEQFF.

CDR3 nucleotides: TGTGCCAGCAGTTATGGGACAGGAGATAATTCACCCCTCCACTTT. Residues: CASSYGTGDNSPLHF. This chain joins TRBV28 and TRBJ1-6; 8 bases fit TRBD1. The CDR3 contains 15 residues. J gave up 5 bases and V 4 bases, and 4 bases lay outside the gene matches. Germline values: CDR1 MDHEN, CDR2 SYDVKM.

The chain is built from TRBV5-1 and TRBJ2-3, with no clear D. The CDR3 has 13 amino acids. The germline gives CDR1 SGHRS, CDR2 YFSETQ. V lost 2 bases to trimming and J lost 5 bases, with 9 bases between them. CDR3 loop: CASSFRFVDTQYF. In nucleotides, the CDR3 is TGCGCCAGCAGCTTTAGGTTCGTAGATACGCAGTATTTT.

This clonotype was seen repeatedly, ten times or more. The genes are TRBV7-2 and TRBJ2-3; 11 positions match TRBD2. V was pared by 5 bases and J by 5 bases, with 6 bases of the junction left unmatched. The germline V gene encodes CDR1 SGHTA and CDR2 FQGNSA. The CDR3 runs to 15 residues. The CDR3 spells CASSPTSGKLDTQYF. The CDR3 nucleotides read TGTGCCAGCAGCCCGACTAGCGGGAAATTAGATACGCAGTATTTT.

This clonotype was counted at least ten times. This rearrangement joins TRBV19 to TRBJ2-2; D is uncertain. V lost 1 base, J lost 4 bases, and 16 bases lay in between. The germline CDR1 and CDR2 sequences are LNHDA and SQIVND (reference sequence). The CDR3 has 17 residues. Here the CDR3 reads CASSIVWAGVTTGELFF. DNA for the CDR3: TGTGCCAGTAGTATAGTTTGGGCAGGAGTTACCACCGGGGAGCTGTTTTTT.

A few counts support this clonotype. Being one base from a much bigger clone, this may be a read error. The chain combines TRBV2 with TRBJ2-5, with no clear D. The CDR3 sequence is 11 residues long. Germline lookup yields CDR1 SNHLY and CDR2 FYNNEI. Trimming shortened V by 7 bases and J by 0 bases, and 3 bases separated the two germline ends. DNA of the CDR3: TGTGCCAGCAAGGACCAAGAGACCCAGTACTTC. As protein: CASKDQETQYF. Using reference TRBV2 and TRBJ2-5 for the parts outside the CDR3, the full variable domain is EPEVTQTPSHQVTQMGQEVILRCVPISNHLYFYWYRQILGQKVEFLVSFYNNEISEKSEIFDDQFSVERPDGSNFTLKIRSTKLEDSAMYFCASKDQETQYFGPGTRLLVL.

This clonotype was found a few times. In nucleotides, the CDR3 is TGTGCCAGCAGTGACTACGGTGAGCAGTTCTTC. Encoded protein: CASSDYGEQFF. The V call is TRBV6-4, the J call TRBJ2-1; no definite D call. This CDR3 is 11 amino acids long. Germline assignment: CDR1 MRHNA and CDR2 SNTAGT. Trimming took 1 base from V and 9 from J, leaving 4 bases between them.

The chain links TRBV19 to TRBJ2-4, with 10 bases fitting TRBD1. Trimming removed 0 bases from V and 1 base from J; junction bases left unmatched: 9. This CDR3 contains 19 residues. CDR1 and CDR2 from the germline V gene are LNHDA and SQIVND (reference sequence). The CDR3 reads CASSIDGGPGQGAKNIQYF. CDR3 nucleotide sequence: TGTGCCAGTAGTATAGATGGGGGGCCGGGACAGGGGGCCAAAAACATTCAGTACTTC.

At least ten counts were recorded for this clonotype. This chain links TRBV18 with TRBJ2-5; D uncertain. This CDR3 has 14 residues. Germline V gene sequence: CDR1 KGHSH, CDR2 LQKENI. V was trimmed by 0 bases and J by 3 bases, leaving 8 bases between them. CDR3 nucleotide sequence: TGTGCCAGCTCACCACCGCTGCGAGAAGAGACCCAGTACTTC. Protein: CASSPPLREETQYF.

CDR3 sequence (DNA): TGCAGTGCTAGAGCCCGGGTGGGGGCCCTCTACGAGCAGTACTTC. Its protein is CSARARVGALYEQYF. This sequence joins TRBV20-1 and TRBJ2-7, with a tentative D call TRBD1 (6 bases). CDR1 is DFQATT, CDR2 SNEGSKA, per germline (reference sequence). The CDR3 is made up of 15 amino acids. Trimming left V 1 base short and J 3 bases short, with 16 bases between.

The chain carries TRBV28 and TRBJ2-7; TRBD2 matches at 7 bases. This CDR3 is 16 amino acids long. Germline V gene sequence: CDR1 MDHEN, CDR2 SYDVKM. V lost 7 bases to trimming and J lost 5 bases; unmatched junction nucleotides: 17. The CDR3 nucleotides read TGTGCCAGCACCTTGGAAACTGGCGGGAGTTTTGACGAGCAGTACTTC. This translates into CASTLETGGSFDEQYF.